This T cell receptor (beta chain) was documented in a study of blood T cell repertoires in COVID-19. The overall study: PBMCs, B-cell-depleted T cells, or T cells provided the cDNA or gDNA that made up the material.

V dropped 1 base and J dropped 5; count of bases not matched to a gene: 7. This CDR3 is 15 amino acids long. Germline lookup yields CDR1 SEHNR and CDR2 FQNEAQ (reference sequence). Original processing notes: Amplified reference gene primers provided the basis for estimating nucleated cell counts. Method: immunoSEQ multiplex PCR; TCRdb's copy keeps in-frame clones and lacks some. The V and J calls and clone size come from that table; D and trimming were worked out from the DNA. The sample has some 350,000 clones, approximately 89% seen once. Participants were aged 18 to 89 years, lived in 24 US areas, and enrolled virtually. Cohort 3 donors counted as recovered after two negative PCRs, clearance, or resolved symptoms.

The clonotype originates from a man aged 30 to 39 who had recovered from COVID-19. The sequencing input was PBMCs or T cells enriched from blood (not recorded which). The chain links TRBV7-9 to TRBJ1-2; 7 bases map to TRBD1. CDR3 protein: CASSLDRGLRYGYTF. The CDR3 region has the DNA TGTGCCAGCAGCTTAGACAGGGGTCTGCGTTATGGCTACACCTTC.